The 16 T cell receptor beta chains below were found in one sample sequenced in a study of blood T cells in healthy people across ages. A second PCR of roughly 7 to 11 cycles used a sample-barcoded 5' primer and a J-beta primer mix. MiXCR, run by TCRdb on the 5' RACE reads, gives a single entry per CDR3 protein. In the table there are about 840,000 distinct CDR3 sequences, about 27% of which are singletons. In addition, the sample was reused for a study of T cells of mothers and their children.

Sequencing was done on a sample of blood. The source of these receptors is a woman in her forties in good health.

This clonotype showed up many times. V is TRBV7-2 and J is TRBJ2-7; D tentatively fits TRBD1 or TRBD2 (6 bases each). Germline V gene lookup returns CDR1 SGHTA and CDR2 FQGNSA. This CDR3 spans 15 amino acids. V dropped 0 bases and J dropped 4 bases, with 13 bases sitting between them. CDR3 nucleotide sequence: TGTGCCAGCAGCTTAGCAGGGGGGCTGGTTTACGAGCAGTACTTC. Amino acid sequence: CASSLAGGLVYEQYF.

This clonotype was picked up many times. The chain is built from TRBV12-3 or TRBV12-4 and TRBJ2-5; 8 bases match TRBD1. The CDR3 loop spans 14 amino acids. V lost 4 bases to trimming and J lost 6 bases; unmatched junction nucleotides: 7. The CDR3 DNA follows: TGTGCCAGCAGTTCCCGGACAGGGTGGAAGACCCAGTACTTC. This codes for CASSSRTGWKTQYF.

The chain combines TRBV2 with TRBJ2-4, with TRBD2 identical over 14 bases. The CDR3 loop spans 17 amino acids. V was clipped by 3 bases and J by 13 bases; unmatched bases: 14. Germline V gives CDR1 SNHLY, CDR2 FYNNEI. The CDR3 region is CASSEDPTSGGANEQYF. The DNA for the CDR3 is TGTGCCAGCAGTGAGGACCCGACTAGCGGGGGGGCCAATGAGCAGTACTTC.

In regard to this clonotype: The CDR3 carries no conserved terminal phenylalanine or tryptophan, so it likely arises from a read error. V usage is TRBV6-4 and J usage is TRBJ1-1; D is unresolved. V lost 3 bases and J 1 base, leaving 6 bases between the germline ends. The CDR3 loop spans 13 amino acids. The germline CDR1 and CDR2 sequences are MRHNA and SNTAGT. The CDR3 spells CASSETGNTEAFL. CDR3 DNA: TGTGCCAGCAGTGAGACGGGGAACACTGAAGCTTTCCTT.

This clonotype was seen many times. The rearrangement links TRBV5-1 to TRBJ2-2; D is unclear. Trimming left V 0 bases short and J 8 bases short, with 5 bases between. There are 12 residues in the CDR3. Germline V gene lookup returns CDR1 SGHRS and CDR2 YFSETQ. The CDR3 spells CASSLELGELFF. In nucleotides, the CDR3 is TGCGCCAGCAGCTTGGAGCTAGGGGAGCTGTTTTTT.

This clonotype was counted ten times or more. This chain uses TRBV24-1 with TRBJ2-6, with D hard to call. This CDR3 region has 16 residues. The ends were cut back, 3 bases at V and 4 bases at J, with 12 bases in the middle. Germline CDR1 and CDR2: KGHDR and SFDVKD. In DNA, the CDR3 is TGTGCCACCAGTGATAGGGTCCGTTCCGGGGCCAACGTCCTGACTTTC. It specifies CATSDRVRSGANVLTF.

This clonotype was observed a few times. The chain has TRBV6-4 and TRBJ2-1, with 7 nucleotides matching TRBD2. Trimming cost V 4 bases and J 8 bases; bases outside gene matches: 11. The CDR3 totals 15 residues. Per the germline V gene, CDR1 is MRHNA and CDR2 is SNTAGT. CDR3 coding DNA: TGTGCCAGCAGTGCCTCACTGGGGGAGGGTCATGAGCAGTTCTTC. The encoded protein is CASSASLGEGHEQFF.

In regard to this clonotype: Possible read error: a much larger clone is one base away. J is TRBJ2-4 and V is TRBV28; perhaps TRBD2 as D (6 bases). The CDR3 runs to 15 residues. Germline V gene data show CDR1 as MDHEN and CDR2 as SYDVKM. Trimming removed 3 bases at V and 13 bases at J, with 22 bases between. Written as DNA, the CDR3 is TGTGCCAGCAGTTTCTCCCGGGAGAACCGCATAGAGCAGTACTTC. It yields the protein CASSFSRENRIEQYF.

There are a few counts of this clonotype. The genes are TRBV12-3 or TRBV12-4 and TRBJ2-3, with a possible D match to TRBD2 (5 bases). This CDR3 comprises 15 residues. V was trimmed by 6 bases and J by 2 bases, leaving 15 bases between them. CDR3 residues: CASSPDYSDTDTQYF. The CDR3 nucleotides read TGTGCCAGCAGCCCTGACTACTCCGACACAGATACGCAGTATTTT.

DNA for the CDR3: TGTGCCAGCAGCTTAGCAAGGGCAAAGGAGGCCCAGTACTTC. Amino acid sequence: CASSLARAKEAQYF. The V and J genes are TRBV7-2 and TRBJ2-5; D perhaps matches TRBD2 (5 bases). This CDR3 comprises 14 residues. Germline CDR1 is SGHTA and CDR2 is FQGNSA. Trimming shortened V by 0 bases and J by 9 bases, and 14 bases separated the two germline ends.

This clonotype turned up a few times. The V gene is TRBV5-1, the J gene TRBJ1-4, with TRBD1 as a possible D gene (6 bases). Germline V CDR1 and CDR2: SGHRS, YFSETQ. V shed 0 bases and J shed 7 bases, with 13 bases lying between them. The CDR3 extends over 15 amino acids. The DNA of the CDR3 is TGCGCCAGCAGCTTGGAGGACAGTGGGACTGAAAAACTGTTTTTT. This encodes CASSLEDSGTEKLFF. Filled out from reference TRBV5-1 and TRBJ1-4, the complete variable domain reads KAGVTQTPRYLIKTRGQQVTLSCSPISGHRSVSWYQQTPGQGLQFLFEYFSETQRNKGNFPGRFSGRQFSNSRSEMNVSTLELGDSALYLCASSLEDSGTEKLFFGSGTQLSVL.

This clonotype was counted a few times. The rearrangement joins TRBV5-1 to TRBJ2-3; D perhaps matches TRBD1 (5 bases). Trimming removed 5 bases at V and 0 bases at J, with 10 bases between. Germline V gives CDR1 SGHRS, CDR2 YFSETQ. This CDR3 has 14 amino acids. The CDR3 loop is CASRPDSSTDTQYF. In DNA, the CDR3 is TGCGCCAGCAGACCCGACAGTAGCACAGATACGCAGTATTTT.

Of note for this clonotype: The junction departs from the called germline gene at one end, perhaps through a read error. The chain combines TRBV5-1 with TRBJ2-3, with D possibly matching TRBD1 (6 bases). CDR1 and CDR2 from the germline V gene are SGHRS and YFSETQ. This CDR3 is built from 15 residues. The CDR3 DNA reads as TGCGCCAGCAGCTCACAGACAGGACCCACAGATACGCGGTATTTT. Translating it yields CASSSQTGPTDTRYF. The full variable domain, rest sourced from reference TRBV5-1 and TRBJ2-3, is KAGVTQTPRYLIKTRGQQVTLSCSPISGHRSVSWYQQTPGQGLQFLFEYFSETQRNKGNFPGRFSGRQFSNSRSEMNVSTLELGDSALYLCASSSQTGPTDTRYFGPGTRLTVL.

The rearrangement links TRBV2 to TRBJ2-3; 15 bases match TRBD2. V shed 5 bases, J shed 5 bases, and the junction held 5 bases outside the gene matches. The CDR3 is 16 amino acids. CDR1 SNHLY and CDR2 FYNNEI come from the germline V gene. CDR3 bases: TGTGCCAGCAGTCGGACTAGCGGGGGGGACGTAGATACGCAGTATTTT. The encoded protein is CASSRTSGGDVDTQYF.

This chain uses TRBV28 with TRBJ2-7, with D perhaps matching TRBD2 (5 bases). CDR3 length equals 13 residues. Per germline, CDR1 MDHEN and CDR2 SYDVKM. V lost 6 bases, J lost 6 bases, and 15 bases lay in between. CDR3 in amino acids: CASSGLLFGEQYF. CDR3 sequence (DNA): TGTGCCAGCAGCGGACTCCTCTTTGGCGAGCAGTACTTC.

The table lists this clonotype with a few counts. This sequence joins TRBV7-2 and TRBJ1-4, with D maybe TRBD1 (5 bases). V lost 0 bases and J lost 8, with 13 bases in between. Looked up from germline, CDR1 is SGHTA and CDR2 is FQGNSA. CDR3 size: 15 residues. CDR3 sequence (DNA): TGTGCCAGCAGCTTAGCGGTAGGGTCAGGGGAAAAACTGTTTTTT. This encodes CASSLAVGSGEKLFF. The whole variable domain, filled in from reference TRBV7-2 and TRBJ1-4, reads GAGVSQSPSNKVTEKGKDVELRCDPISGHTALYWYRQSLGQGLEFLIYFQGNSAPDKSGLPSDRFSAERTGGSVSTLTIQRTQQEDSAVYLCASSLAVGSGEKLFFGSGTQLSVL.